The 30 T cell receptor beta chains given below trace back to one sample, sequenced in a study of type 1 and type 2 diabetes patients. Genomic DNA was the PCR template. Amplification of the beta chain CDR3 used 30 forward and 13 reverse multiplex primers. TCRdb called the multiplex PCR reads again in MiXCR, with one record for every CDR3 protein. The sample yields fewer than 350,000 distinct CDR3 sequences, approximately 45% seen once. The sample consisted of peripheral blood mononuclear cells (PBMCs). The receptors were sampled from a man younger than 30 with type 2 diabetes.

The genes are TRBV7-9 and TRBJ1-2; 7 bases fit TRBD1. CDR3 size: 16 residues. Germline V gene data show CDR1 as SEHNR and CDR2 as FQNEAQ (reference sequence). The trim removed 2 bases at V and 0 bases at J, leaving 6 bases unmatched. DNA for the CDR3: TGTGCCAGCAGCTTAACCACAGGACAGGCTAACTATGGCTACACCTTC. Translated: CASSLTTGQANYGYTF.

This clonotype was seen only a few times. This chain uses TRBV13 with TRBJ2-6; D not resolved. CDR3 length: 14 residues. Trimming shortened V by 5 bases and J by 0 bases, and 5 bases separated the two germline ends. The germline gives CDR1 PRHDT, CDR2 FYEKMQ (reference sequence). The CDR3, as DNA: TGTGCCAGCAGCGTCGACTCTGGGGCCAACGTCCTGACTTTC. Its translation is CASSVDSGANVLTF. Full variable domain (missing parts from reference TRBV13 and TRBJ2-6): AAGVIQSPRHLIKEKRETATLKCYPIPRHDTVYWYQQGPGQDPQFLISFYEKMQSDKGSIPDRFSAQQFSDYHSELNMSSLELGDSALYFCASSVDSGANVLTFGAGSRLTVL.

About this clonotype itself: Germline is not matched at one junction end, which may reflect a read error. This chain joins TRBV20-1 and TRBJ2-7; D is undetermined. This CDR3 spans 15 amino acids. Germline CDR1 and CDR2: DFQATT and SNEGSKA (reference sequence). Here the CDR3 reads CTARASNTDRVGQYF. In nucleotides, the CDR3 is TGCACTGCTAGAGCGTCGAACACGGACCGGGTCGGGCAGTACTTC.

The chain is built from TRBV7-8 and TRBJ1-2; 9 bases are shared with TRBD1. V shed 1 base, J shed 0 bases, and the junction held 3 bases outside the gene matches. The V gene's germline CDR1 is SGHVS and CDR2 FQNEAQ. CDR3 length equals 16 residues. The chain's CDR3 is CASSLEGQGPNYGYTF. Here the CDR3 DNA reads TGTGCCAGCAGCTTAGAGGGACAGGGACCTAACTATGGCTACACCTTC.

This clonotype was picked up a small number of times. J is TRBJ2-6 and V is TRBV13; D call uncertain. Germline V gene sequence: CDR1 PRHDT, CDR2 FYEKMQ (reference sequence). Trimming left V 2 bases short and J 2 bases short, with 7 bases between. The CDR3 runs 15 residues. The CDR3 loop reads CASSLYYPGANVLTF. The CDR3 bases are TGTGCCAGCAGCTTATATTACCCTGGGGCCAACGTCCTGACTTTC. Full variable domain (missing parts from reference TRBV13 and TRBJ2-6): AAGVIQSPRHLIKEKRETATLKCYPIPRHDTVYWYQQGPGQDPQFLISFYEKMQSDKGSIPDRFSAQQFSDYHSELNMSSLELGDSALYFCASSLYYPGANVLTFGAGSRLTVL.

Only a few counts were recorded for this clonotype. V is TRBV7-2 and J is TRBJ1-6; maybe TRBD1 (5 bases). This CDR3 is built from 20 residues. Germline lookup yields CDR1 SGHTA and CDR2 FQGNSA. V gave up 5 bases and J gave up 0 bases, with 23 bases separating them. CDR3 coding DNA: TGTGCCAGCAGCCGATACGACTCCTACAGGAGAAGCTCCTATAATTCACCCCTCCACTTT. The encoded protein is CASSRYDSYRRSSYNSPLHF. Supplemented by reference TRBV7-2 and TRBJ1-6, the full variable domain reads GAGVSQSPSNKVTEKGKDVELRCDPISGHTALYWYRQSLGQGLEFLIYFQGNSAPDKSGLPSDRFSAERTGGSVSTLTIQRTQQEDSAVYLCASSRYDSYRRSSYNSPLHFGNGTRLTVT.

The chain couples TRBV7-6 to TRBJ2-3; D gene unclear. The CDR3 contains 14 residues. CDR1 and CDR2 from the germline V gene are SGHVS and FNYEAQ. Trimming removed 2 bases from V and 5 bases from J, with 11 bases in between. The CDR3 protein is CASSLTSPVDTQYF. CDR3 nucleotides: TGTGCCAGCAGCTTAACATCTCCGGTAGATACGCAGTATTTT. Combining the CDR3 with reference TRBV7-6 and TRBJ2-3 gives the whole variable domain GAGVSQSPRYKVTKRGQDVALRCDPISGHVSLYWYRQALGQGPEFLTYFNYEAQQDKSGLPNDRFSAERPEGSISTLTIQRTEQRDSAMYRCASSLTSPVDTQYFGPGTRLTVL.

The rearrangement uses TRBV15 and TRBJ1-2, with D perhaps matching TRBD1 (5 bases). Trimming shortened V by 1 base and J by 4 bases, and 22 bases separated the two germline ends. Germline loops: CDR1 LNHNV, CDR2 YYDKDF (reference sequence). There are 18 residues in the CDR3. The CDR3 protein is CATSRAGRSREVGYGYTF. CDR3 nucleotides: TGTGCCACCAGCAGAGCTGGCCGCAGCAGGGAGGTTGGCTATGGCTACACCTTC.

The chain links TRBV10-3 to TRBJ2-7; D is uncertain. CDR1 is ENHRY and CDR2 is SYGVKD in the germline V gene. This CDR3 spans 13 amino acids. The V end lost 3 bases, the J end lost 1 base, and 7 bases lay between the germline ends. This CDR3 is CAISELTSYEQYF. The CDR3 DNA sequence: TGTGCCATCAGTGAATTGACTTCCTACGAGCAGTACTTC.

The genes are TRBV18 and TRBJ2-2; D may be TRBD1 (5 bases). Trimming shortened V by 6 bases and J by 3 bases, and 11 bases separated the two germline ends. The germline CDR1 and CDR2 sequences are KGHSH and LQKENI. CDR3 length: 14 residues. The CDR3 bases are TGTGCCAGCTCCCTCTCCAGGGACACCGGGGAGCTGTTTTTT. Amino acids: CASSLSRDTGELFF.

The sample holds a few counts of this clonotype. J is TRBJ1-1 and V is TRBV2; D is unresolved. Per the germline V gene, CDR1 is SNHLY and CDR2 is FYNNEI. Trimming stripped 1 base from V and 11 bases from J, with 17 bases between. This CDR3 region has 14 residues. Here the CDR3 DNA reads TGTGCCAGCAGTGAAGAGCGACGGGCCCAAGGGGCTTTCTTT. This translates into CASSEERRAQGAFF.

The chain employs TRBV29-1 and TRBJ1-2; a possible D gene is TRBD1 (5 bases). Germline loops: CDR1 SQVTM, CDR2 ANQGSEA. V was clipped by 6 bases and J by 4 bases, with 18 bases between them. CDR3 length equals 14 residues. Here the CDR3 DNA reads TGCAGCGTGGATTCCCAGGGTTTGGGCTATGGCTACACCTTC. This codes for CSVDSQGLGYGYTF.

This clonotype was seen ten or more times. The chain combines TRBV14 with TRBJ2-7; D gene ambiguous. The CDR3 spans 14 residues. Germline-derived CDR1 and CDR2 are SGHDN and FVKESK. V lost 2 bases to trimming and J lost 2 bases, with 10 bases between them. The CDR3 DNA follows: TGTGCCAGCAGCCAACGGATAGTACCCTACGAGCAGTACTTC. It encodes CASSQRIVPYEQYF.

A note on this clonotype: One base away lies a much larger clone, so this may be a sequencing read error. Since no conserved phenylalanine or tryptophan closes the CDR3, a read error is the likely cause. This chain connects TRBV10-3 to TRBJ1-1; D is unresolved. V lost 3 bases and J lost 3, with 8 bases in between. Germline lookup yields CDR1 ENHRY and CDR2 SYGVKD. This CDR3 has 13 amino acids. This CDR3 is CAISDDTDTEAFS. The CDR3 DNA sequence: TGTGCCATCAGTGACGACACGGACACTGAAGCTTTCTCT.

The V call is TRBV7-2, the J call TRBJ2-5, with unresolved D. This CDR3 region has 13 residues. Germline CDR1 and CDR2: SGHTA and FQGNSA. V lost 1 base and J lost 5, with 8 bases in between. This CDR3 reads CASSLGRWETQYF. The CDR3, as DNA: TGTGCCAGCAGCTTAGGGCGCTGGGAGACCCAGTACTTC. Full variable domain (missing parts from reference TRBV7-2 and TRBJ2-5): GAGVSQSPSNKVTEKGKDVELRCDPISGHTALYWYRQSLGQGLEFLIYFQGNSAPDKSGLPSDRFSAERTGGSVSTLTIQRTQQEDSAVYLCASSLGRWETQYFGPGTRLLVL.

The J gene is TRBJ1-6, the V gene TRBV6-5; D is possibly TRBD1 (6 bases). CDR3 length equals 16 residues. Trimming stripped 0 bases from V and 0 bases from J, with 6 bases between. Germline CDR1 and CDR2: MNHEY and SVGAGI. The CDR3 region is CASSYSGGSYNSPLHF. The CDR3 DNA is TGTGCCAGCAGTTACTCAGGGGGCTCCTATAATTCACCCCTCCACTTT.

The gene calls are TRBV5-1 and TRBJ2-1, with D maybe TRBD2 (6 bases). The CDR3 length is 15 residues. Germline V lookup: CDR1 SGHRS, CDR2 YFSETQ. V lost 0 bases and J lost 5, with 12 bases in between. As DNA, the CDR3 is TGCGCCAGCAGCTTGGTTACTAGCCTGGACAATGAGCAGTTCTTC. Residues: CASSLVTSLDNEQFF. Using reference TRBV5-1 and TRBJ2-1 for the parts outside the CDR3, the full variable domain is KAGVTQTPRYLIKTRGQQVTLSCSPISGHRSVSWYQQTPGQGLQFLFEYFSETQRNKGNFPGRFSGRQFSNSRSEMNVSTLELGDSALYLCASSLVTSLDNEQFFGPGTRLTVL.

The chain recombines TRBV4-2 with TRBJ2-6, with D hard to call. CDR1 is LGHNA, CDR2 YNFKEQ, per germline. Between the trimmed V and J ends, which lost 2 bases and 1 base, there was a span of 6 bases. The CDR3 extends over 15 amino acids. CDR3 coding DNA: TGTGCCAGCAGCCAACTGGGTTCTGGGGCCAACGTCCTGACTTTC. Translation: CASSQLGSGANVLTF.

The chain uses TRBV19 and TRBJ2-1; no reliable D call. This CDR3 region has 18 residues. Trimming took off 5 bases at V and 2 bases at J, with 22 bases between the two ends. Germline lookup yields CDR1 LNHDA and CDR2 SQIVND (reference sequence). The CDR3 loop reads CASSSRKDGWRTYNEQFF. CDR3 DNA sequence: TGTGCCAGTAGTTCCCGGAAAGACGGGTGGAGAACCTACAATGAGCAGTTCTTC. The whole variable domain, filled in from reference TRBV19 and TRBJ2-1, reads DGGITQSPKYLFRKEGQNVTLSCEQNLNHDAMYWYRQDPGQGLRLIYYSQIVNDFQKGDIAEGYSVSREKKESFPLTVTSAQKNPTAFYLCASSSRKDGWRTYNEQFFGPGTRLTVL.

This clonotype has only a few counts. V usage is TRBV20-1 and J usage is TRBJ2-3; TRBD2 might be the D (6 bases). The CDR3 is made up of 16 amino acids. Germline CDR1 and CDR2: DFQATT and SNEGSKA (reference sequence). Trimming removed 3 bases from V and 4 bases from J, with 20 bases in between. Written as DNA, the CDR3 is TGCAGTGCTAGGGGGGGTGTGAAGGGGCGCCCAGATACGCAGTATTTT. This sequence encodes CSARGGVKGRPDTQYF.

As for this clonotype: At one of its ends the junction is not consistent with the germline gene, which may arise from a read error. The chain employs TRBV7-3 and TRBJ2-1; weak D call: TRBD1 (5 bases). This CDR3 has 16 amino acids. The germline gives CDR1 SGHTA, CDR2 FQGTGA. Here the CDR3 reads CASSQVWTIGHNEQFF. The CDR3 nucleotides are TGCGCCAGCAGCCAAGTTTGGACAATAGGGCACAATGAGCAGTTCTTC. The full variable domain, its missing parts supplied by reference TRBV7-3 and TRBJ2-1, is GAGVSQTPSNKVTEKGKYVELRCDPISGHTALYWYRQSLGQGPEFLIYFQGTGAADDSGLPNDRFFAVRPEGSVSTLKIQRTERGDSAVYLCASSQVWTIGHNEQFFGPGTRLTVL.

CDR3 DNA sequence: TGTGCCACCAGTGAACCGGCAGCGGGAGGCGTGGATACGCAGTATTTT. Encoded protein: CATSEPAAGGVDTQYF. The chain is built from TRBV24-1 and TRBJ2-3, with 9 positions matching TRBD2. Germline values: CDR1 KGHDR, CDR2 SFDVKD. The V segment lost 4 bases and the J segment 6 bases; nucleotides outside the gene matches: 10. CDR3 length: 16 residues.

Note on this clonotype: This may be a read error: a much more frequent sequence differs by one nucleotide. This is likely a read error, given that the CDR3 carries no conserved phenylalanine or tryptophan at its end. The V gene is TRBV30, the J gene TRBJ2-7, with D perhaps matching TRBD1 (5 bases). The V and J ends lost 0 bases and 6 bases respectively, with 15 bases between them. CDR3 length equals 14 residues. Germline loops: CDR1 GTSNPN, CDR2 SVGIG (reference sequence). The CDR3 reads CAWSVLRRAAEQYS. The CDR3 nucleotides are TGTGCCTGGAGTGTACTTCGCAGGGCGGCCGAGCAGTACTCC.

To note about this clonotype: A read error is possible here, since a much larger clone lies one base away. Here the CDR3 omits its conserved ending phenylalanine or tryptophan, so a read error is the likely source. The V and J genes are TRBV30 and TRBJ2-5; maybe TRBD2 (6 bases). Germline CDR1 GTSNPN, CDR2 SVGIG (reference sequence). Trimming shortened V by 4 bases and J by 1 base, and 16 bases separated the two germline ends. CDR3 size: 15 residues. The CDR3 sequence is CAWNHAGSVQETQYS. The CDR3 region has the DNA TGTGCCTGGAACCACGCGGGGAGTGTCCAAGAGACCCAGTACTCC.

The chain carries TRBV10-2 and TRBJ1-6, with D perhaps TRBD1 (6 bases). The CDR3 has 14 amino acids. Trimming shortened V by 6 bases and J by 10 bases, and 16 bases separated the two germline ends. CDR1 is WSHSY and CDR2 is SAAADI in the germline V gene. The CDR3 loop reads CASSPPQGGSPLHF. The CDR3 region has the DNA TGCGCCAGCAGCCCCCCACAGGGAGGGTCACCCCTCCACTTT.

V and J are TRBV19 and TRBJ2-1; D is perhaps TRBD1 (6 bases). Trimming pared 6 bases from V and 6 bases from J, leaving 12 bases between. The CDR3 is made up of 13 amino acids. Germline V gene sequence: CDR1 LNHDA, CDR2 SQIVND (reference sequence). The CDR3 nucleotides read TGTGCCAGTAGCTACAGGGATAGCAATGAGCAGTTCTTC. Translation gives CASSYRDSNEQFF. Complete variable domain (other parts from reference TRBV19 and TRBJ2-1): DGGITQSPKYLFRKEGQNVTLSCEQNLNHDAMYWYRQDPGQGLRLIYYSQIVNDFQKGDIAEGYSVSREKKESFPLTVTSAQKNPTAFYLCASSYRDSNEQFFGPGTRLTVL.

The genes are TRBV29-1 and TRBJ2-7; TRBD1 is a possible D gene (6 bases). The CDR3 length is 11 residues. The germline V gene encodes CDR1 SQVTM and CDR2 ANQGSEA. V was shortened by 7 bases and J by 5 bases, with 12 bases between the two germline ends. The CDR3, as DNA: TGCAGCGGGCAAACAGGGAACGAGCAGTACTTC. Protein product: CSGQTGNEQYF.

V usage is TRBV10-1 and J usage is TRBJ2-7, with 10 positions matching TRBD1. The V gene end was trimmed by 6 bases and the J gene end by 7 bases; junction bases not matched to a gene: 9. Per the germline V gene, CDR1 is WNHNN and CDR2 is SYGVQD (reference sequence). The CDR3 is 14 residues long. The CDR3 protein is CASSLTGGAGEQYF. CDR3 coding DNA: TGCGCCAGCAGCTTGACAGGGGGCGCGGGGGAGCAGTACTTC.

The V gene is TRBV5-1, the J gene TRBJ1-1, with D tentatively TRBD1 (6 bases). V lost 5 bases, J lost 0 bases, and 20 bases lay in between. The CDR3 covers 17 residues. The V gene's germline CDR1 is SGHRS and CDR2 YFSETQ. CDR3 DNA: TGCGCCAGCAGGCTTGTGCAGGGGACCCCTCTGAACACTGAAGCTTTCTTT. This codes for CASRLVQGTPLNTEAFF.

The chain combines TRBV7-2 with TRBJ2-5, with TRBD1 identical over 7 bases. This CDR3 has 16 amino acids. The J segment lost 2 bases and the V segment lost 3 bases, leaving 9 bases of the junction unmatched. CDR1 and CDR2 from the germline V gene are SGHTA and FQGNSA. CDR3 DNA: TGTGCCAGCAGCTTCCTCGGCGGACAGGTTCAAGAGACCCAGTACTTC. It is translated as CASSFLGGQVQETQYF. Based on the CDR3 plus reference TRBV7-2 and TRBJ2-5, the full variable domain is GAGVSQSPSNKVTEKGKDVELRCDPISGHTALYWYRQSLGQGLEFLIYFQGNSAPDKSGLPSDRFSAERTGGSVSTLTIQRTQQEDSAVYLCASSFLGGQVQETQYFGPGTRLLVL.